Here is one T cell receptor delta chain with its context. Its specificity is unknown. Extracted RNA was reverse transcribed into cDNA. Pooled V-gene forward primers with one constant-region reverse primer generated the CDR3 amplicons by multiplex PCR. TCRdb fed the multiplex PCR reads to CATT. The sample has some 73,000 delta-chain clones; around 35% are singletons. This sample stems from a study of Vδ1+ human thymocytes. Overall study results and limits: Thymic TRG and TRD repertoires appeared highly polyclonal.

The CDR3 runs to 14 residues. V shed 3 bases and J shed 0 bases, with 8 bases lying between them. Germline V gene data show CDR1 as TSWWSYY and CDR2 as QGS. Source material: Vdelta1+ gamma-delta thymocytes from the thymus. Sample subset: FACS-sorted CD3+ TCRalphabeta- TCRVdelta1+ TCRVdelta2- thymocytes. The chain carries TRDV1 and TRDJ1, with D possibly TRDD2 on 5 matching bases. The sequence was collected from a boy less than two years old who had congenital heart surgery. The CDR3 loop reads CALGDFPYTDKLIF. DNA for the CDR3: TGTGCTCTTGGGGACTTCCCCTACACCGATAAACTCATCTTT.